The subject of this entry is one TCR beta chain. The CDR3 is made up of 14 amino acids. The germline V and J ends were trimmed by 6 bases and 0 bases, with 14 bases remaining between them. Germline CDR1 and CDR2: DFQATT and SNEGSKA (reference sequence). The data are from a study of blood T cells in healthy people across ages. Alongside a J-beta primer mix, a sample-barcoded 5' primer served in a second PCR lasting roughly 7 to 11 cycles. TCRdb passed the 5' RACE reads through MiXCR, listing each CDR3 protein once. The sample has about 1,800,000 distinct CDR3 sequences; roughly 28% are singletons. This chain joins TRBV20-1 and TRBJ2-5, with a tentative D call TRBD2 (6 bases). The material sequenced was blood. The TCR comes from a woman aged 30 to 39 in good health. CDR3 coding DNA: TGCAGTGCGAAACGTGGGGGGAACCAAGAGACCCAGTACTTC. This gives the protein CSAKRGGNQETQYF.